The 19 T cell receptor beta chains given below trace back to one sample, sequenced in a study of regulatory T cells in long-lasting Graves disease. Building of the TCR beta libraries involved iRepertoire HTBI primers and Arm-PCR of CDR3 regions. TCRdb fed the multiplex PCR reads into MiXCR, producing one record per CDR3 protein. Counted here are 550,000 to 650,000 distinct CDR3 sequences, roughly 15% occurring once; the ten biggest clones make up around 11%. Time point specified: newly diagnosed GD, antithyroid drugs for less than 3 months. TCR sequences were obtained from RNA taken from PBMCs. These data also featured in a second study, about T cells in Graves' hyperthyroidism and ophthalmopathy.

Material: peripheral blood mononuclear cells (PBMCs), obtained at new diagnosis, from a patient treated with antithyroid drugs. These receptor sequences come from a young man with Graves disease.

The rearrangement joins TRBV13 to TRBJ2-7, with D perhaps TRBD2 (6 bases). Germline V CDR1 and CDR2: PRHDT, FYEKMQ (reference sequence). V was cut by 5 bases and J by 4 bases, with 18 bases left in between. The length of the CDR3 is 15 residues. CDR3 bases: TGTGCCAGCAGCCGTGGGGCGGAGGGAGTTTACGAGCAGTACTTC. It specifies CASSRGAEGVYEQYF. The entire variable domain, with the rest obtained from reference TRBV13 and TRBJ2-7, is as follows: AAGVIQSPRHLIKEKRETATLKCYPIPRHDTVYWYQQGPGQDPQFLISFYEKMQSDKGSIPDRFSAQQFSDYHSELNMSSLELGDSALYFCASSRGAEGVYEQYFGPGTRLTVT.

This clonotype showed up many times. V is TRBV12-3 or TRBV12-4 and J is TRBJ2-7, with D possibly matching TRBD1 (6 bases). The CDR3 is made up of 13 amino acids. Trimming left V 7 bases short and J 2 bases short, with 12 bases between. The CDR3 is CASTKQGTYEQYF. CDR3 coding DNA: TGTGCCAGCACCAAACAGGGTACCTACGAGCAGTACTTC.

Many counts were recorded for this clonotype. The chain couples TRBV29-1 to TRBJ2-7; maybe TRBD1 (6 bases). With 1 base removed from V and 2 bases from J, the gap between germline ends came to 12 bases. This CDR3 spans 14 amino acids. In germline, CDR1 is SQVTM, CDR2 ANQGSEA. The CDR3: CSVEGDTETYEQYF. The CDR3 region has the DNA TGCAGCGTTGAAGGGGACACGGAGACCTACGAGCAGTACTTC.

In this sample, this clonotype turned up many times. The rearrangement joins TRBV7-9 to TRBJ2-7, with TRBD2 identical over 12 bases. CDR1 is SEHNR and CDR2 is FQNEAQ in the germline V gene (reference sequence). This CDR3 has 16 amino acids. With V trimmed by 3 bases and J by 3 bases, 6 bases remained unmatched. The chain's CDR3 is CASSFLLAGGDYEQYF. The CDR3 nucleotides read TGTGCCAGCAGCTTTCTCCTAGCGGGAGGGGACTACGAGCAGTACTTC.

This clonotype was observed at least ten times. The chain carries TRBV3-1 and TRBJ1-1; TRBD1 matches at 9 bases. This CDR3 has 15 amino acids. Looked up from germline, CDR1 is LGHDT and CDR2 is YNNKEL (reference sequence). The J segment lost 3 bases and the V segment lost 4 bases, leaving 6 bases of the junction unmatched. CDR3 protein: CASSRWTGEDTEAFF. The DNA of the CDR3 is TGTGCCAGCAGCCGCTGGACAGGGGAGGACACTGAAGCTTTCTTT.

The rearrangement uses TRBV12-3 or TRBV12-4 and TRBJ2-2; no clear D. This CDR3 is built from 14 residues. With 7 bases removed from V and 0 bases from J, the gap between germline ends came to 9 bases. DNA for the CDR3: TGTGCCAGCAAGATCGCAGCGAACACCGGGGAGCTGTTTTTT. This gives the protein CASKIAANTGELFF.

The genes are TRBV30 and TRBJ1-6, with a tentative D call TRBD1 (5 bases). From germline, CDR1 is GTSNPN and CDR2 SVGIG (reference sequence). The V end lost 0 bases, the J end lost 0 bases, and 15 bases lay between the germline ends. The CDR3 length is 18 residues. The CDR3 protein is CAWSVPRGGSSYNSPLHF. DNA for the CDR3: TGTGCCTGGAGTGTACCCCGGGGGGGAAGCTCCTATAATTCACCCCTCCACTTT.

There are many counts of this clonotype. The chain is built from TRBV7-8 and TRBJ2-1; D possibly matches TRBD1 or TRBD2 (7 bases each). Per germline, CDR1 SGHVS and CDR2 FQNEAQ. The CDR3 runs 20 residues. V lost 1 base to trimming and J lost 0 bases, with 22 bases between them. The CDR3 sequence is CASSLVGSWEGQSSYNEQFF. The CDR3 coding sequence is TGTGCCAGCAGCTTAGTGGGCTCCTGGGAGGGACAGAGCTCCTACAATGAGCAGTTCTTC.

The chain has TRBV27 and TRBJ2-1, with 9 bases matching TRBD2. Germline CDR1 and CDR2: MNHEY and SMNVEV (reference sequence). The CDR3 sequence is 15 residues long. Trimming took 3 bases from V and 10 from J; bases not matched to a gene: 10. This CDR3 reads CASSFGLAGTGEQFF. The CDR3 coding sequence is TGTGCCAGCAGTTTTGGCCTAGCGGGAACAGGGGAGCAGTTCTTC.

This clonotype has a count of ten or more. J is TRBJ2-3 and V is TRBV11-2; no clear D. With 5 bases removed from V and 0 bases from J, the gap between germline ends came to 9 bases. The CDR3 is 14 residues long. The germline CDR1 and CDR2 sequences are SGHAT and FQNNGV. The CDR3 coding sequence is TGTGCCAGCAGCCCTTTGATGAGCACAGATACGCAGTATTTT. Translating it yields CASSPLMSTDTQYF.

This clonotype was detected only a few times. The chain uses TRBV24-1 and TRBJ1-6; a possible D gene is TRBD1 (5 bases). The CDR3 length is 18 residues. Trimming shortened V by 7 bases and J by 5 bases, and 23 bases separated the two germline ends. From germline, CDR1 is KGHDR and CDR2 SFDVKD. The CDR3 protein is CATRAGAQDVLNNSPLHF. CDR3 bases: TGTGCCACCAGGGCCGGGGCACAGGATGTTCTTAATAATTCACCCCTCCACTTT.

The genes are TRBV27 and TRBJ2-1, with 7 bases fitting TRBD2. V shed 8 bases, J shed 8 bases, and the junction held 15 bases outside the gene matches. CDR3 size: 15 residues. The germline gives CDR1 MNHEY, CDR2 SMNVEV (reference sequence). The CDR3 nucleotides read TGTGCCAGCCGCCCGGGAGCGGGACCTGTAGATGAGCAGTTCTTC. It translates to CASRPGAGPVDEQFF.

This clonotype appeared many times. The rearrangement links TRBV3-1 to TRBJ2-7; D unresolved. The germline CDR1 and CDR2 sequences are LGHDT and YNNKEL (reference sequence). V lost 2 bases and J 5 bases, leaving 10 bases between the germline ends. The CDR3 sequence is 13 residues long. In DNA, the CDR3 is TGTGCCAGCAGCCAAAGCCATGGGGACGAGCAGTACTTC. Protein sequence: CASSQSHGDEQYF.

This clonotype has a count of ten or more. The chain couples TRBV11-2 to TRBJ2-7; TRBD2 matches at 7 bases. Germline-derived CDR1 and CDR2 are SGHAT and FQNNGV. Germline trimming cut 5 bases from V and 4 bases from J; bases unmatched to any gene: 8. The CDR3 spans 14 residues. CDR3 in DNA: TGTGCCAGCAGCCTAGGTGCGGGAGAATACGAGCAGTACTTC. Protein sequence: CASSLGAGEYEQYF.

This clonotype was seen a handful of times. The gene calls are TRBV2 and TRBJ2-2; D gene unclear. The V end lost 10 bases, the J end lost 5 bases, and 11 bases lay between the germline ends. CDR1 and CDR2 (germline): SNHLY, FYNNEI. CDR3 size: 12 residues. CDR3 nucleotide sequence: TGTGCCACCCGTCTCGGAACCGGGGAGCTGTTTTTT. Protein: CATRLGTGELFF. Based on the CDR3 plus reference TRBV2 and TRBJ2-2, the full variable domain is EPEVTQTPSHQVTQMGQEVILRCVPISNHLYFYWYRQILGQKVEFLVSFYNNEISEKSEIFDDQFSVERPDGSNFTLKIRSTKLEDSAMYFCATRLGTGELFFGEGSRLTVL.

CDR3 coding DNA: TGTGCCAGCAGAGACCAAGGGGGTACGCAGTATTTT. It encodes CASRDQGGTQYF. The V gene is TRBV6-1, the J gene TRBJ2-3; maybe TRBD1 (6 bases). The CDR3 spans 12 residues. CDR1 is MNHNS and CDR2 is SASEGT in the germline V gene. Trimming shortened V by 6 bases and J by 8 bases, and 12 bases separated the two germline ends.

The V call is TRBV6-1, the J call TRBJ1-2, with D perhaps matching TRBD1 (5 bases). This CDR3 comprises 12 residues. The germline V gene has CDR1 MNHNS and CDR2 SASEGT. V dropped 6 bases and J dropped 4 bases, with 9 bases sitting between them. CDR3 sequence reads: CASRRGIYGYTF. CDR3 DNA: TGTGCCAGCAGGCGGGGCATCTATGGCTACACCTTC.

This clonotype came up a few times. The chain couples TRBV7-2 to TRBJ2-5; D may be TRBD2 (5 bases). This CDR3 is 14 amino acids long. Trimming shortened V by 7 bases and J by 2 bases, and 14 bases separated the two germline ends. Germline V lookup: CDR1 SGHTA, CDR2 FQGNSA. CDR3 sequence reads: CASTPIPGQETQYF. CDR3 DNA sequence: TGTGCCAGCACCCCGATTCCGGGGCAAGAGACCCAGTACTTC.

This rearrangement joins TRBV27 to TRBJ2-1; 12 bases fit TRBD2. CDR1 is MNHEY, CDR2 SMNVEV, per germline (reference sequence). This CDR3 is built from 15 residues. Trimming removed 6 bases from V and 8 bases from J; junction bases left unmatched: 8. The DNA for the CDR3 is TGTGCCAGCAGGATGCTAGCGGGAGGGCGAGATGAGCAGTTCTTC. This codes for CASRMLAGGRDEQFF.